This T cell receptor (beta chain) was observed in a study of blood T cell repertoires in COVID-19. Study-wide context: Spain, Italy and the United States supplied samples that represented acute and convalescent COVID-19. The cDNA or gDNA used as material had been derived from T cells, B-cell-depleted T cells, or PBMCs.

The CDR3 loop spans 17 amino acids. V lost 6 bases, J lost 0 bases, and 6 bases stayed unmatched. The germline V gene encodes CDR1 WNHNN and CDR2 SYGVQD (reference sequence). Authors' data handling: Estimated nucleated cell counts came from reference gene primer amplification. Sequenced by immunoSEQ multiplex PCR; TCRdb stores in-frame clones only, minus some. That table supplies the V and J calls and clone size; D and trimming were determined from the DNA. The sample consists of about 98,000 clones, approximately 86% of them appearing once. The sequencing input was peripheral blood. The chain has TRBV10-1 and TRBJ2-6; 9 positions match TRBD1. The sequence was obtained from a man between 45 and 60 years old with active or convalescent COVID-19. Here the CDR3 reads CASRLRDRDSGANVLTF. The CDR3 DNA sequence: TGCGCCAGCAGGCTCCGGGACAGGGACTCTGGGGCCAACGTCCTGACTTTC.